These T cell receptor beta chains were read from a single sample in a study of T cell responses to AZD1222 COVID-19 vaccine. Measured with immunoSEQ multiplex PCR; TCRdb has only the in-frame clones, and not every one. The table lists more than 80,000 clones, 88% of them singletons. The material was peripheral blood, obtained on day 0 of AZD1222 vaccination. The receptors stem from an adult in good health. Each CDR3 is given with its conserved first and last residue. Each record gives: J gene, clone size, D gene, V gene, CDR3 protein, CDR3 DNA. D genes are given only for firm matches. Expanded clones get a size class; other rows say once, few or many, or leave the size out.

J gene: TRBJ1-3
clone size: NA
D gene: NA
V gene: TRBV7-9
CDR3 protein: CASSLASGGNTIYF
CDR3 DNA: TGTGCCAGCAGCCTAGCCTCTGGCGGAAACACCATATATTTT

J gene: TRBJ2-3
clone size: NA
D gene: NA
V gene: TRBV7-2
CDR3 protein: CASSEGSITPDTQYF
CDR3 DNA: TGTGCCAGCAGTGAAGGGTCAATTACACCAGATACGCAGTATTTT

J gene: TRBJ1-4
clone size: NA
D gene: NA
V gene: TRBV28
CDR3 protein: CASSPVGGRGEKLFF
CDR3 DNA: TGTGCCAGCAGCCCCGTTGGGGGGAGGGGTGAAAAACTGTTTTTT

J gene: TRBJ1-5
clone size: few
D gene: NA
V gene: TRBV2
CDR3 protein: CASSETGMGNQPQHF
CDR3 DNA: TGTGCCAGCAGTGAGACAGGAATGGGTAATCAGCCCCAGCATTTT

J gene: TRBJ1-2
clone size: many
D gene: NA
V gene: TRBV20-1
CDR3 protein: CSASLAADYGYTF
CDR3 DNA: TGCAGTGCTAGTCTCGCGGCAGACTATGGCTACACCTTC

J gene: TRBJ2-7
clone size: NA
D gene: NA
V gene: TRBV28
CDR3 protein: CASTRPGAYEQYF
CDR3 DNA: TGTGCCAGCACTCGGCCGGGAGCCTACGAGCAGTACTTC

J gene: TRBJ2-6
clone size: NA
D gene: NA
V gene: TRBV25-1
CDR3 protein: CASSEVKGAGSGANVLTF
CDR3 DNA: TGTGCCAGCAGTGAAGTTAAGGGGGCGGGGTCTGGGGCCAACGTCCTGACTTTC

J gene: TRBJ2-5
clone size: NA
D gene: TRBD1
V gene: TRBV5-1
CDR3 protein: CASSLTDRVGETQYF
CDR3 DNA: TGCGCCAGCAGCTTGACGGACAGGGTCGGGGAGACCCAGTACTTC

J gene: TRBJ2-7
clone size: NA
D gene: TRBD1
V gene: TRBV11-3
CDR3 protein: CASSLRTGPFNEQYF
CDR3 DNA: TGTGCCAGCAGCCTCCGGACAGGGCCCTTTAACGAGCAGTACTTC

J gene: TRBJ1-6
clone size: NA
D gene: NA
V gene: TRBV28
CDR3 protein: CASSSVSYNSPLHF
CDR3 DNA: TGTGCCAGCAGTTCGGTCTCCTATAATTCACCCCTCCACTTT

J gene: TRBJ2-2
clone size: once
D gene: TRBD1
V gene: TRBV28
CDR3 protein: CASSLWATGGISGTGELFF
CDR3 DNA: TGTGCCAGCAGTTTATGGGCGACAGGGGGCATCTCCGGCACCGGGGAGCTGTTTTTT

J gene: TRBJ1-6
clone size: NA
D gene: NA
V gene: TRBV4-3
CDR3 protein: CASSRRLGRSPLHF
CDR3 DNA: TGCGCCAGCAGCCGAAGGTTGGGGCGTTCACCCCTCCACTTT

J gene: TRBJ2-1
clone size: NA
D gene: TRBD2
V gene: TRBV11-2
CDR3 protein: CASSLAGLAGISYNEQFF
CDR3 DNA: TGTGCCAGCAGCTTAGCCGGACTAGCGGGCATCTCCTACAATGAGCAGTTCTTC

J gene: TRBJ2-1
clone size: NA
D gene: TRBD2
V gene: TRBV7-8
CDR3 protein: CASSRQRGLAGIYNEQFF
CDR3 DNA: TGTGCCAGCAGCCGCCAGCGGGGACTAGCGGGGATATACAATGAGCAGTTCTTC

J gene: TRBJ2-1
clone size: NA
D gene: NA
V gene: TRBV5-6
CDR3 protein: CASTTPAGYNEQFF
CDR3 DNA: TGTGCCAGCACCACCCCGGCCGGCTACAATGAGCAGTTCTTC

J gene: TRBJ2-2
clone size: NA
D gene: TRBD2
V gene: TRBV10-1
CDR3 protein: CASSELRPSGTNTGELFF
CDR3 DNA: TGCGCCAGCAGTGAGTTAAGGCCTAGCGGAACGAACACCGGGGAGCTGTTTTTT

J gene: TRBJ1-1
clone size: once
D gene: NA
V gene: TRBV7-8
CDR3 protein: CASSLISMNTEAFF
CDR3 DNA: TGTGCCAGCAGCCTCATTTCCATGAACACTGAAGCTTTCTTT

J gene: TRBJ1-1
clone size: NA
D gene: NA
V gene: TRBV5-1
CDR3 protein: CASSLAADRAEAFF
CDR3 DNA: TGCGCCAGCAGCTTGGCCGCCGACCGCGCTGAAGCTTTCTTT

J gene: TRBJ2-3
clone size: many
D gene: NA
V gene: TRBV9
CDR3 protein: CASSVMGSTDTQYF
CDR3 DNA: TGTGCCAGCAGCGTTATGGGAAGCACAGATACGCAGTATTTT

J gene: TRBJ2-1
clone size: NA
D gene: NA
V gene: TRBV7-2
CDR3 protein: CASSSGGYYNEQFF
CDR3 DNA: TGTGCCAGCAGCTCTGGAGGCTACTACAATGAGCAGTTCTTC

J gene: TRBJ2-7
clone size: NA
D gene: NA
V gene: TRBV7-8
CDR3 protein: CASSLAHSLYEQYF
CDR3 DNA: TGTGCCAGCAGCTTAGCCCACTCGCTCTACGAGCAGTACTTC

J gene: TRBJ1-2
clone size: NA
D gene: NA
V gene: TRBV3-1/TRBV3-2
CDR3 protein: CASSPRQNSYVGYTF
CDR3 DNA: TGTGCCAGCAGCCCCCGACAGAATAGCTATGTTGGCTACACCTTC

J gene: TRBJ2-5
clone size: NA
D gene: NA
V gene: TRBV6-5
CDR3 protein: CASSIGQQETQYF
CDR3 DNA: TGTGCCAGCAGTATTGGACAGCAAGAGACCCAGTACTTC

J gene: TRBJ2-1
clone size: NA
D gene: TRBD2
V gene: TRBV5-1
CDR3 protein: CASRGLAGTDEQFF
CDR3 DNA: TGCGCCAGCAGAGGCCTAGCGGGAACCGATGAGCAGTTCTTC

J gene: TRBJ1-4
clone size: NA
D gene: NA
V gene: TRBV7-2
CDR3 protein: CASSLQQGREKLFF
CDR3 DNA: TGTGCCAGCAGCTTACAACAGGGTCGCGAAAAACTGTTTTTT